Here is one T cell receptor (beta chain) with its context. Its antigen remains unidentified. The junction had 6 bases not matched to a gene; V was cut back by 8 bases and J by 4 bases. CDR3 size: 16 residues. The germline CDR1 and CDR2 sequences are SNHLY and FYNNEI. This sample was taken from a study of radiation and T cells in renal cell carcinoma. Study-level results: No pretreatment tumor biopsies were available for baseline clonotypes.

Sequenced by immunoSEQ multiplex PCR; TCRdb stores in-frame clones only, minus some. The sample holds about 91,000 clones, 82% seen once. Time point of the sample: baseline pretreatment blood. Indicated treatment: 15 Gy SBRT to primary tumor, nephrectomy 4 weeks later. Blood was sampled at baseline, 2 weeks and 4 weeks after SBRT. This renal cell carcinoma was of the clear cell type. Sequences were derived from blood, sampled from a patient whose treatment included radiotherapy and nephrectomy. The rearrangement links TRBV2 to TRBJ2-2; 14 bases agree with TRBD2. The receptor's source is a man aged 60 to 69 with renal cell carcinoma. CDR3 amino acids: CASGTSGSPGTGELFF. Written as DNA, the CDR3 is TGTGCCAGCGGGACTAGCGGGAGTCCCGGCACCGGGGAGCTGTTTTTT.